This is a list of T cell receptor beta chains from one sample in a study of blood T cells in healthy people across ages. TCRdb re-analysed the 5' RACE reads in MiXCR, keeping a single row per CDR3 protein. The table shows hundreds of thousands of distinct CDR3 sequences, with 20% to 30% occurring only once. These same records also appear under a second study, on T cells of mothers and their children.

The sample consisted of blood. The receptors stem from a boy aged 5-17 years in good health. Each CDR3 is given with its conserved first and last residue. A D gene is named only where the DNA matches it firmly. Size values are once, few and many counts, or a class for expanded clones, and some rows have none.

D gene	J gene	clone size	V gene	CDR3 protein	CDR3 DNA
.	TRBJ1-3	few	TRBV10-3	CAIGRENTIYF	TGTGCCATCGGAAGGGAAAACACCATATATTTT
TRBD1	TRBJ2-3	.	TRBV9	CASSFPLGQGVDGDTQYF	TGTGCCAGCAGCTTCCCCCTCGGGCAGGGGGTTGATGGGGATACGCAGTATTTT
.	TRBJ1-3	.	TRBV29-1	CSVEEWRNTIYF	TGCAGCGTTGAAGAGTGGCGAAACACCATATATTTT
.	TRBJ2-5	few	TRBV27	CASSPLVEETQYF	TGTGCCAGCAGTCCCTTAGTGGAAGAGACCCAGTACTTC
TRBD1	TRBJ2-2	.	TRBV24-1	CATSDPDRGATGELFF	TGTGCCACCAGTGATCCGGACAGGGGTGCCACCGGGGAGCTGTTTTTT
.	TRBJ2-7	few	TRBV28	CASRPPVSSSYEQYF	TGTGCCAGCAGGCCCCCAGTCTCCTCCTCCTACGAGCAGTACTTC
.	TRBJ2-7	few	TRBV7-9	CASSLDGSRAVTYEQYF	TGTGCCAGCAGCTTAGACGGCTCTAGGGCCGTCACCTACGAGCAGTACTTC
.	TRBJ1-2	.	TRBV12-3/TRBV12-4	CASSLASGTDYGYTF	TGTGCCAGCAGTTTAGCCTCCGGGACGGATTATGGCTACACCTTC
.	TRBJ1-3	.	TRBV18	CASSPPGAQFSGNTIYF	TGTGCCAGCTCACCACCAGGGGCCCAATTCTCTGGAAACACCATATATTTT
TRBD2	TRBJ2-7	.	TRBV6-5	CASMVAGYEQYF	TGTGCCAGCATGGTAGCGGGCTACGAGCAGTACTTC
TRBD1	TRBJ2-5	.	TRBV7-9	CASSPGQTYQETQYF	TGTGCCAGCAGCCCGGGACAGACATACCAAGAGACCCAGTACTTC
.	TRBJ1-4	few	TRBV20-1	CNTHVLNEKLFF	TGCAATACACACGTTCTTAATGAAAAACTGTTTTTT
TRBD1	TRBJ2-5	.	TRBV7-9	CASSGDRENSNPRQETQYF	TGTGCCAGCAGTGGGGACAGGGAAAACAGTAACCCACGACAAGAGACCCAGTACTTC
TRBD2	TRBJ2-1	.	TRBV7-9	CASSSPSGASYNEQFF	TGTGCCAGCAGCTCCCCTAGCGGGGCCTCCTACAATGAGCAGTTCTTC
.	TRBJ1-4	.	TRBV4-1	CASSQNLGMNEKLFF	TGCGCCAGCAGCCAAAATCTCGGGATGAATGAAAAACTGTTTTTT
.	TRBJ2-5	.	TRBV3-1	CASSQQGRQETQYF	TGTGCCAGCAGCCAACAGGGACGTCAAGAGACCCAGTACTTC
TRBD2	TRBJ2-5	.	TRBV12-5	CASGLPTSGGARETQYF	TGTGCTAGTGGTTTGCCAACGAGCGGGGGGGCCCGAGAGACCCAGTACTTC
TRBD2	TRBJ2-6	few	TRBV28	CASSSGGAGANVLTF	TGTGCCAGCAGTTCGGGGGGGGCCGGGGCCAACGTCCTGACTTTC
TRBD1	TRBJ2-3	.	TRBV20-1	CSALLTGPRTDTQYF	TGCAGTGCTCTATTGACAGGGCCGAGGACAGATACGCAGTATTTT
TRBD1	TRBJ1-3	once	TRBV4-1	CASSWDRFSGNTIYF	TGCGCCAGCAGCTGGGACAGGTTCTCTGGAAACACCATATATTTT
TRBD1	TRBJ2-5	.	TRBV2	CASRWGQGGQETQYF	TGTGCCAGCAGATGGGGACAGGGCGGGCAAGAGACCCAGTACTTC
.	TRBJ1-2	.	TRBV19	CASSTDGYNYGYTF	TGTGCCAGTAGTACGGACGGATATAACTATGGCTACACCTTC
TRBD2	TRBJ2-5	.	TRBV6-1	CASSEALLAGGPGETQYF	TGTGCCAGCAGTGAAGCGCTCCTAGCGGGGGGGCCGGGTGAGACCCAGTACTTC
.	TRBJ2-5	.	TRBV7-8	CASSLAPGLAVLETQYF	TGTGCCAGCAGCTTAGCCCCCGGGCTAGCCGTACTAGAGACCCAGTACTTC
.	TRBJ2-7	.	TRBV7-2	CASSVSAGSSYEQYF	TGTGCCAGCAGCGTTAGCGCGGGGAGCTCCTACGAGCAGTACTTC
.	TRBJ2-3	few	TRBV18	CASSPGATEDTQYF	TGTGCCAGCTCACCGGGCGCAACTGAGGATACGCAGTATTTT
.	TRBJ2-1	few	TRBV3-1	CASSLGDWGDPYDEQFF	TGTGCCAGCAGCCTAGGCGATTGGGGCGATCCGTACGATGAGCAGTTCTTC
TRBD2	TRBJ2-7	.	TRBV12-3/TRBV12-4	CASSASGGPYEQYF	TGTGCCAGCAGTGCTAGCGGGGGCCCCTACGAGCAGTACTTC
.	TRBJ1-2	few	TRBV15	CATSRVGGGEAYGYTF	TGTGCCACCAGCAGAGTCGGGGGAGGGGAGGCCTATGGCTACACCTTC
.	TRBJ1-6	few	TRBV6-6	CASSWGTTNIDSPLHF	TGTGCCAGCAGTTGGGGAACTACGAATATAGATTCACCCCTCCACTTT
TRBD1	TRBJ2-4	few	TRBV24-1	CATSSSDRGNIQYF	TGTGCCACCAGTTCATCGGACAGGGGAAACATTCAGTACTTC
.	TRBJ1-1	many	TRBV5-1	CASSLVPGMNTEAFF	TGCGCCAGCAGCTTGGTCCCGGGTATGAACACTGAAGCTTTCTTT
TRBD1	TRBJ1-2	.	TRBV2	CASSEAGQRLYGYTF	TGTGCCAGCAGTGAAGCGGGACAGCGACTCTATGGCTACACCTTC
TRBD1	TRBJ1-2	.	TRBV25-1	CASSGTGEGYTF	TGTGCCAGCAGTGGGACAGGGGAAGGCTACACCTTC
.	TRBJ2-7	few	TRBV12-3/TRBV12-4	CASRAGPTYEQYF	TGTGCCAGCAGGGCCGGGCCTACCTACGAGCAGTACTTC